The T cell receptor beta chain described here comes from a study of cytomegalovirus exposure and HLA in healthy donors. About the study: Genotyping showed roughly 81% of over 350 donors falling in the Caucasian-associated ancestry cluster.

Primers included in the PCR were 60 Vbeta and 13 Jbeta primers. TCRdb keeps only in-frame clones here, not all; method: immunoSEQ multiplex PCR. The repertoire holds 200,000 to 250,000 clones, with 82% as singletons. Trimming removed 6 bases from V and 7 bases from J, with 18 bases in between. The CDR3 is 15 residues long. The germline CDR1 and CDR2 sequences are MDHEN and SYDVKM. The sample taken for sequencing was PBMCs. This rearrangement joins TRBV28 to TRBJ1-4; the D gene is possibly TRBD1 (5 bases). The receptor comes from a middle-aged woman in good health and CMV-seronegative. In nucleotides, the CDR3 is TGTGCCAGCAGCCCGGGACTGTACGGGGGTGAAAAACTGTTTTTT. Protein sequence: CASSPGLYGGEKLFF.